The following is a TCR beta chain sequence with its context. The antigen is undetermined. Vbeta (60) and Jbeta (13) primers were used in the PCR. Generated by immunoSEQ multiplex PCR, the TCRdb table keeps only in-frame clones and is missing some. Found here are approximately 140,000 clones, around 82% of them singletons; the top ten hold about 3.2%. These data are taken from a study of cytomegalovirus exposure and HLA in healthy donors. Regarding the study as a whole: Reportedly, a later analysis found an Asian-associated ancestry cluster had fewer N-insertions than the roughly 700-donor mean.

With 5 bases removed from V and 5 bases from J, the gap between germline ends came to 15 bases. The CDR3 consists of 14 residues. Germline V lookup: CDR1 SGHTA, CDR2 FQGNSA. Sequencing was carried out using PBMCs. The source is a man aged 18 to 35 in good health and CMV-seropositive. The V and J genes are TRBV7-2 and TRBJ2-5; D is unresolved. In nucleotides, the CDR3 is TGTGCCAGCAGCCACAACCCTGTGTTGGAGACCCAGTACTTC. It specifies CASSHNPVLETQYF.